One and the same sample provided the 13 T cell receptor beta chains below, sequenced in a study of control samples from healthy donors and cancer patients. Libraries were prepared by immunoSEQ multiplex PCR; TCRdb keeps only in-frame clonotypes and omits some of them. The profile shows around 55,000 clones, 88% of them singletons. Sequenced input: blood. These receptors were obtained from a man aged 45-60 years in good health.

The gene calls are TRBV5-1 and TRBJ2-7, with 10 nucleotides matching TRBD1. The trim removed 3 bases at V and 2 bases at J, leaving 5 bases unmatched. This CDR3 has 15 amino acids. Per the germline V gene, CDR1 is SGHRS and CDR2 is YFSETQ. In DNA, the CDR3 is TGCGCCAGCAGCTCGTTAGGGACAGGGGCCTACGAGCAGTACTTC. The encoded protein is CASSSLGTGAYEQYF.

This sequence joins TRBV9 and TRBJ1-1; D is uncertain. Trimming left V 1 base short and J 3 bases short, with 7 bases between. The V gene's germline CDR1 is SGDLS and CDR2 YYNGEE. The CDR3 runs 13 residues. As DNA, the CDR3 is TGTGCCAGCAGCGTACAACCCCACACTGAAGCTTTCTTT. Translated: CASSVQPHTEAFF. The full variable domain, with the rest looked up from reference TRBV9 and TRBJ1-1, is DSGVTQTPKHLITATGQRVTLRCSPRSGDLSVYWYQQSLDQGLQFLIQYYNGEERAKGNILERFSAQQFPDLHSELNLSSLELGDSALYFCASSVQPHTEAFFGQGTRLTVV.

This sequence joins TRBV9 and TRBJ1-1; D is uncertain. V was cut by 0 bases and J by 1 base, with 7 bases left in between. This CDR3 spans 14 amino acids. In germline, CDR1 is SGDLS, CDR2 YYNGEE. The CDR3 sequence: CASSVALQNTEAFF. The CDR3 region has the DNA TGTGCCAGCAGCGTAGCTCTCCAGAACACTGAAGCTTTCTTT.

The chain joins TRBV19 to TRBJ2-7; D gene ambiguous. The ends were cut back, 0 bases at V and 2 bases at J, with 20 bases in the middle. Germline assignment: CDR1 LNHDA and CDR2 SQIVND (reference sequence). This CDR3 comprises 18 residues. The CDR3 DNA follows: TGTGCCAGTAGTATAGAGGGCGGCGGCCTCGCGTTCCCCTACGAGCAGTACTTC. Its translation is CASSIEGGGLAFPYEQYF. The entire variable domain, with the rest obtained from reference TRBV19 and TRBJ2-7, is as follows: DGGITQSPKYLFRKEGQNVTLSCEQNLNHDAMYWYRQDPGQGLRLIYYSQIVNDFQKGDIAEGYSVSREKKESFPLTVTSAQKNPTAFYLCASSIEGGGLAFPYEQYFGPGTRLTVT.

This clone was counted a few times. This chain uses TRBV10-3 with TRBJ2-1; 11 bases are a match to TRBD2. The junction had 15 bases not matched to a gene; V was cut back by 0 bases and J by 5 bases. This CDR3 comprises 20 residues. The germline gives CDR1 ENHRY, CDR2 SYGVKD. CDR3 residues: CAISESNELAGAGEDNEQFF. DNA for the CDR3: TGTGCCATCAGTGAGTCGAATGAACTAGCGGGAGCGGGCGAAGACAATGAGCAGTTCTTC.

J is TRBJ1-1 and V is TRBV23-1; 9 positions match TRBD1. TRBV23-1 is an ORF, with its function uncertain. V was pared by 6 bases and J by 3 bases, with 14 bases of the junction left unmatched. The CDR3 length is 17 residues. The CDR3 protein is CASSRPLDRGSDTEAFF. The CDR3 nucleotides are TGCGCCAGCAGCCGTCCCCTAGACAGGGGGTCGGACACTGAAGCTTTCTTT.

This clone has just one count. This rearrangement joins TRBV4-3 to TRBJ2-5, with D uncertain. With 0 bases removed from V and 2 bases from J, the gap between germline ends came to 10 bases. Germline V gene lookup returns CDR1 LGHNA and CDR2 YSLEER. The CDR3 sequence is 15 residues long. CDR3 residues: CASSQDLGAQETQYF. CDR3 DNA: TGCGCCAGCAGCCAAGATTTAGGAGCACAAGAGACCCAGTACTTC.

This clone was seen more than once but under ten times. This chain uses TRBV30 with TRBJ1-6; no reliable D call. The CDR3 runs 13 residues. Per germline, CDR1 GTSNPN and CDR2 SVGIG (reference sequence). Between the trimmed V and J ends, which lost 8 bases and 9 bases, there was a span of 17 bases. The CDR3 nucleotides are TGTGCCCTTGGGCTTAATCTCGGTTCACCCCTCCACTTT. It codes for CALGLNLGSPLHF.

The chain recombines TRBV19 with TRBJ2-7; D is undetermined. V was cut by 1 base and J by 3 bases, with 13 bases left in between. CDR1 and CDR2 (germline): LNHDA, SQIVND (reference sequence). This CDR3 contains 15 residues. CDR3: CASSIVFGANYEQYF. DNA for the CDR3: TGTGCCAGTAGTATAGTGTTCGGCGCCAACTACGAGCAGTACTTC.

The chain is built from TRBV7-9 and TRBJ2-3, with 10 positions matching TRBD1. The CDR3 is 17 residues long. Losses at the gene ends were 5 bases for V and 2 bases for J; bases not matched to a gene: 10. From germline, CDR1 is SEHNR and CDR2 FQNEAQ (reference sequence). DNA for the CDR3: TGTGCCAGCAGCGGACAGGGGGTAGCGGGGCCCACAGATACGCAGTATTTT. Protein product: CASSGQGVAGPTDTQYF.

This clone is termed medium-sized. Here the CDR3 DNA reads TGTGCCAGCAGTTTCGAGGGGGGAGCGGGACTAGGTTTCTACGAGCAGTACTTC. Protein sequence: CASSFEGGAGLGFYEQYF. This chain links TRBV27 with TRBJ2-7, with 8 bases identical to TRBD2. V was pared by 3 bases and J by 3 bases, with 16 bases of the junction left unmatched. Germline V gives CDR1 MNHEY, CDR2 SMNVEV (reference sequence). The CDR3 extends over 18 amino acids.

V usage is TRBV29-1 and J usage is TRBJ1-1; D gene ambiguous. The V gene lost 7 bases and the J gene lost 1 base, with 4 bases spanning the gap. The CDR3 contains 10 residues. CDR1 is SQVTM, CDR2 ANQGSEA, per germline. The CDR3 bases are TGCAGCGCACAGAACACTGAAGCTTTCTTT. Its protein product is CSAQNTEAFF.

CDR3 bases: TGTGCCAGCATGGGACTAGCTGAAGGAGAGACCCAGTACTTC. It encodes CASMGLAEGETQYF. The chain has TRBV27 and TRBJ2-5, with 9 bases matching TRBD2. CDR1 is MNHEY, CDR2 SMNVEV, per germline (reference sequence). Trimming took 7 bases from V and 4 from J; bases not matched to a gene: 7. The CDR3 has 14 residues.